The 12 T cell receptor beta chains in this list originate from one sample, sequenced in a study of T cells in Graves' hyperthyroidism and ophthalmopathy. There were TCR beta CDR3 regions amplified from RNA transcripts. First-round RT-PCR of the TCR CDR3 relied on the HTBI primer set. Via MiXCR, TCRdb re-called the multiplex PCR reads, giving one row per CDR3 protein. The sample includes 380,000 or so distinct CDR3 sequences, about 19% of them seen just once. Sequences were obtained from blood. The receptors come from a woman aged 18 to 35 with Graves' hyperthyroidism.

This clonotype has at least ten counts. The genes are TRBV5-1 and TRBJ1-5; D is ambiguous. There are 13 residues in the CDR3. V lost 4 bases and J lost 7, with 12 bases in between. The V gene's germline CDR1 is SGHRS and CDR2 YFSETQ. The CDR3 loop reads CASSPAGGQPQHF. The CDR3 DNA reads TGCGCCAGCAGCCCCGCGGGAGGGCAGCCCCAGCATTTT. Drawing the rest from reference TRBV5-1 and TRBJ1-5, the complete variable domain is KAGVTQTPRYLIKTRGQQVTLSCSPISGHRSVSWYQQTPGQGLQFLFEYFSETQRNKGNFPGRFSGRQFSNSRSEMNVSTLELGDSALYLCASSPAGGQPQHFGDGTRLSIL.

This clonotype was counted ten times or more. The chain has TRBV11-2 and TRBJ1-6; 11 nucleotides align to TRBD1. The CDR3 has 17 amino acids. The V gene end was trimmed by 1 base and the J gene end by 9 bases; junction bases not matched to a gene: 8. CDR1 and CDR2 (germline): SGHAT, FQNNGV. The CDR3 reads CASSLGEDRGQFSPLHF. The CDR3 coding sequence is TGTGCCAGCAGCTTAGGGGAGGACAGGGGGCAGTTTTCACCCCTCCACTTT.

In its sample, this clonotype was seen many times. This chain uses TRBV7-9 with TRBJ1-3; the D is unclear. The germline gives CDR1 SEHNR, CDR2 FQNEAQ (reference sequence). V lost 4 bases to trimming and J lost 0 bases, with 10 bases between them. The CDR3 consists of 15 residues. This CDR3 reads CASSSYGGSGNTIYF. CDR3 nucleotide sequence: TGTGCCAGCAGCTCATACGGAGGCTCTGGAAACACCATATATTTT.

This clonotype has a handful of counts. This may arise from a read error, as a much more abundant clone is one base away. CDR3 DNA: TGTGCCGGCAGTTCTAGGGGTGAGGGCAATCAGCCCCAGCATTTT. It yields the protein CAGSSRGEGNQPQHF. The V and J genes are TRBV6-5 and TRBJ1-5; D is possibly TRBD1 (5 bases). Germline V gene sequence: CDR1 MNHEY, CDR2 SVGAGI. CDR3 length: 15 amino acids.

This clonotype was counted ten times or more. This rearrangement joins TRBV6-1 to TRBJ2-7; 8 positions agree with TRBD2. Germline assignment: CDR1 MNHNS and CDR2 SASEGT. CDR3 length equals 14 residues. V lost 10 bases to trimming and J lost 9 bases; unmatched junction nucleotides: 17. This CDR3 is CATNRGGPERVQYF. The DNA of the CDR3 is TGTGCCACCAACCGGGGGGGTCCTGAGAGGGTGCAGTACTTC.

This clonotype was seen at least ten times. This rearrangement joins TRBV12-3 or TRBV12-4 to TRBJ2-5, with a tentative D call TRBD2 (6 bases). The V end lost 6 bases, the J end lost 5 bases, and 16 bases lay between the germline ends. This CDR3 contains 14 residues. In DNA, the CDR3 is TGTGCCAGCAGCACGGACCCCGCGGGGGAGACCCAGTACTTC. This encodes CASSTDPAGETQYF.

The table lists this clonotype with many counts. V gene TRBV2 combines with J gene TRBJ1-2; unclear D gene. The CDR3 spans 15 residues. Looked up from germline, CDR1 is SNHLY and CDR2 is FYNNEI. Trimming took off 3 bases at V and 8 bases at J, with 19 bases between the two ends. As DNA, the CDR3 is TGTGCCAGCAGTGAGGTTAGGACCGCCATTAAGGGCTACACCTTC. It is translated as CASSEVRTAIKGYTF.

Many counts were recorded for this clonotype. The gene calls are TRBV19 and TRBJ1-3; D unclear. The V gene's germline CDR1 is LNHDA and CDR2 SQIVND (reference sequence). The ends were cut back, 10 bases at V and 8 bases at J, with 18 bases in the middle. The CDR3 contains 13 residues. The CDR3 sequence: CAKTEADVDTIYF. The CDR3 DNA reads TGTGCCAAAACGGAGGCGGACGTGGACACCATATATTTT.

In its sample, this clonotype was seen a few times. The rearrangement joins TRBV11-2 to TRBJ1-5; D is ambiguous. The V gene's germline CDR1 is SGHAT and CDR2 FQNNGV. V shed 1 base and J shed 2 bases, with 12 bases lying between them. This CDR3 contains 16 residues. This CDR3 is CASSLGSGIGNQPQHF. In nucleotides, the CDR3 is TGTGCCAGCAGCTTAGGATCGGGGATCGGCAATCAGCCCCAGCATTTT.

This clonotype occurred many times. CDR3 amino acids: CASNTGGQPQHF. The CDR3 bases are TGTGCCAGCAACACAGGGGGGCAGCCCCAGCATTTT. V usage is TRBV2 and J usage is TRBJ1-5; 8 nucleotides align to TRBD1. Unmatched junction bases numbered 3, after V lost 7 bases and J lost 7 bases. CDR1 is SNHLY and CDR2 is FYNNEI in the germline V gene. This CDR3 spans 12 amino acids.

This clonotype was detected only a few times. The chain couples TRBV20-1 to TRBJ2-7; D not resolved. Trimming removed 5 bases at V and 0 bases at J, with 11 bases between. Germline V gene sequence: CDR1 DFQATT, CDR2 SNEGSKA (reference sequence). The CDR3 consists of 13 residues. The CDR3 DNA reads TGCAGTGCTCTAATCCCCAGCTCCTACGAGCAGTACTTC. Amino acids: CSALIPSSYEQYF.

In its sample, this clonotype was seen a few times. The chain joins TRBV5-1 to TRBJ2-2; 9 bases are a match to TRBD2. Germline loops: CDR1 SGHRS, CDR2 YFSETQ. The V and J ends lost 2 bases and 2 bases, in that order; junction bases with no gene match: 4. The CDR3 loop spans 16 amino acids. CDR3 DNA sequence: TGCGCCAGCAGCTTCTTGACTAGCGGAAACACCGGGGAGCTGTTTTTT. This gives the protein CASSFLTSGNTGELFF.